This T cell receptor beta chain was retrieved from a study of technical replicates of blood from a handful of donors. The CDR3 sequence is 13 residues long. The germline V gene encodes CDR1 SGHNT and CDR2 YYREEE (reference sequence). The germline V and J ends were trimmed by 4 bases and 0 bases, with 7 bases remaining between them. The assay was immunoSEQ multiplex PCR, and TCRdb's table has in-frame clones only and misses some. The sample consists of 65,000 to 85,000 clones, approximately 91% of them appearing once. This chain uses TRBV5-4 with TRBJ1-2, with D unresolved. The source of this sequence is a human donor in good health. Sequencing used T cells isolated from PBMCs. The CDR3 nucleotides are TGTGCCAGCAGCGGTCCAGCTAACTATGGCTACACCTTC. This codes for CASSGPANYGYTF.